This is a list of T cell receptor beta chains from one sample in a study of post-analysis software for immune sequencing data. TCRdb re-analysed the PCR reads in MiXCR, keeping a single row per CDR3 protein. The sample records 350,000 to 500,000 distinct CDR3 sequences, approximately 39% being singletons. The sample comprised blood. These receptors were obtained from a girl aged 2 to 9 with multiple sclerosis. Each CDR3 is given with its conserved first and last residue. The order of the fields is V gene, D gene, clone size, J gene, CDR3 protein, CDR3 DNA. The D gene is left open where the match is weak. Rows give clone size only sometimes, using once, few, many, or a class for an expanded clone.

TRBV5-1	-	-	TRBJ2-5	CASKSQWETQYF	TGCGCCAGCAAGTCTCAATGGGAGACCCAGTACTTC
TRBV24-1	TRBD1	-	TRBJ2-5	CAASERPGQGRMTQYF	TGTGCCGCCAGTGAACGACCGGGACAGGGGCGAATGACCCAGTACTTC
TRBV12-3/TRBV12-4	-	few	TRBJ2-3	CASRLQGENTDTQYF	TGTGCCAGCAGACTACAGGGAGAAAACACAGATACGCAGTATTTT
TRBV20-1	TRBD2	-	TRBJ2-7	CSVHATSGSLYEQYF	TGCAGTGTCCACGCGACTAGCGGGTCTCTCTACGAGCAGTACTTC
TRBV20-1	-	-	TRBJ2-4	CSARDGVVAKNIQYF	TGCAGTGCTAGAGATGGGGTGGTAGCCAAAAACATTCAGTACTTC
TRBV20-1	-	few	TRBJ2-3	CSARAPSGVGAGDTQYF	TGCAGTGCTAGAGCGCCCTCGGGAGTCGGGGCGGGAGATACGCAGTATTTT
TRBV7-2	-	few	TRBJ1-2	CASSLGWGTRANYGYTF	TGTGCCAGCAGCTTAGGGTGGGGGACTCGGGCTAACTATGGCTACACCTTC
TRBV14	-	-	TRBJ1-4	CASSQEVGKLFF	TGTGCCAGCAGCCAAGAAGTCGGAAAACTGTTTTTT
TRBV20-1	-	-	TRBJ1-2	CSAPQGPGMGGYTF	TGCAGTGCTCCCCAAGGGCCAGGGATGGGAGGCTACACCTTC
TRBV4-1	TRBD2	-	TRBJ2-7	CASSAVAGDHEQYF	TGCGCCAGCAGCGCTGTAGCGGGGGACCACGAGCAGTACTTC
TRBV28	-	-	TRBJ1-5	CASSIPDGNQPQHF	TGTGCCAGCAGTATACCGGACGGCAATCAGCCCCAGCATTTT